The 14 T cell receptor beta chains listed next were all sequenced from one sample in a study of cytomegalovirus exposure and HLA in healthy donors (dated by TCRdb to the late 2010s). Library creation used the immunoSEQ multiplex PCR assay. For the multiplex PCR, a mixture combining 60 forward primers for TCR Vbeta segments and 13 reverse primers for TCR Jbeta segments was used. Held by TCRdb, this immuneACCESS table contains in-frame sequences only and omits some clones. Under half of the omission traces to an unresolved V gene where checked; the cause of the rest is unknown. The sample yields approximately 99,000 clones; 65% to 85% were counted once. More than 5% of the sample comes from the top ten. The sequenced sample consisted of PBMCs. The source is a man in his forties in good health and CMV-seropositive.

This chain links TRBV7-9 with TRBJ2-7, with no clear D. The V end was cut by 5 bases, the J end by 4 bases, with 9 bases between. The CDR3 has 12 amino acids. Germline values: CDR1 SEHNR, CDR2 FQNEAQ (reference sequence). This CDR3 is CASSDTRYEQYF. The DNA for the CDR3 is TGTGCCAGCAGCGACACACGGTACGAGCAGTACTTC.

The chain has TRBV19 and TRBJ2-3, with 9 bases fitting TRBD1. CDR1 is LNHDA, CDR2 SQIVND, per germline (reference sequence). The trim removed 3 bases at V and 4 bases at J, leaving 8 bases unmatched. This CDR3 is 16 amino acids long. The DNA for the CDR3 is TGTGCCAGTAGTATGCTGGCGGGACAGGGCGCAGATACGCAGTATTTT. This gives the protein CASSMLAGQGADTQYF.

CDR3 sequence reads: CASSLGSGNEQFF. CDR3 DNA sequence: TGCGCCAGCAGCCTCGGGTCGGGGAATGAGCAGTTCTTC. This chain uses TRBV5-1 with TRBJ2-1; maybe TRBD2 (5 bases). V was pared by 4 bases and J by 7 bases, with 12 bases between. This CDR3 region has 13 residues. CDR1 and CDR2 (germline): SGHRS, YFSETQ.

The chain links TRBV5-6 to TRBJ1-2; D is unclear. CDR1 and CDR2 (germline): SGHDT, YYEEEE. The CDR3 runs 12 residues. The V gene lost 1 base and the J gene lost 5 bases, with 6 bases spanning the gap. The CDR3 coding sequence is TGTGCCAGCAGCTTGCCAAATTATGGCTACACCTTC. As protein: CASSLPNYGYTF.

The V and J genes are TRBV19 and TRBJ2-5; 7 bases align to TRBD1. Germline loops: CDR1 LNHDA, CDR2 SQIVND (reference sequence). The CDR3 consists of 14 residues. The V segment lost 7 bases and the J segment 4 bases; nucleotides outside the gene matches: 9. CDR3 protein: CASNGRQGVETQYF. The CDR3 DNA follows: TGTGCCAGTAATGGGCGACAGGGTGTAGAGACCCAGTACTTC.

The gene calls are TRBV18 and TRBJ1-4; no firm D call. Germline loops: CDR1 KGHSH, CDR2 LQKENI. The CDR3 is 11 residues long. V dropped 5 bases and J dropped 5 bases, with 3 bases sitting between them. The CDR3 protein is CASSANEKLFF. The CDR3 DNA reads TGTGCCAGCTCAGCGAATGAAAAACTGTTTTTT.

The gene calls are TRBV11-3 and TRBJ2-1; TRBD1 aligns across 10 bases. The V gene's germline CDR1 is SGHNT and CDR2 YENEEA. With V trimmed by 5 bases and J by 4 bases, 5 bases remained unmatched. CDR3 length: 15 amino acids. The CDR3 DNA is TGTGCCAGCAGCACTCGACAGGGGGCTTACAATGAGCAGTTCTTC. Translating gives CASSTRQGAYNEQFF.

This chain links TRBV6-6 with TRBJ1-5, with TRBD1 identical over 9 bases. The CDR3 sequence is 14 residues long. CDR1 is MNHNY and CDR2 is SVGAGI in the germline V gene (reference sequence). Unmatched junction bases numbered 5, after V lost 6 bases and J lost 5 bases. As DNA, the CDR3 is TGTGCCAGCAGGGGACAGGGATTAGATCAGCCCCAGCATTTT. It specifies CASRGQGLDQPQHF.

With regard to this clone: The sample contains more than one DNA sequence encoding this CDR3. This chain joins TRBV18 and TRBJ1-4; D not resolved. This CDR3 has 13 amino acids. Germline-derived CDR1 and CDR2 are KGHSH and LQKENI. Between the trimmed V and J ends, which lost 6 bases and 2 bases, there was a span of 7 bases. The CDR3 loop reads CASSPRTNEKLFF. The CDR3, as DNA: TGTGCCAGCTCGCCCAGGACTAATGAAAAACTGTTTTTT.

The V call is TRBV6-6, the J call TRBJ1-5; the match to TRBD1 covers 7 bases. The CDR3 consists of 15 residues. With 2 bases clipped from V and 6 bases from J, the junction kept 7 bases outside the gene matches. Germline assignment: CDR1 MNHNY and CDR2 SVGAGI (reference sequence). The CDR3 DNA sequence: TGTGCCAGCAGTTACGAGGGGGCGATGGGTCAGCCCCAGCATTTT. Protein: CASSYEGAMGQPQHF.

The chain couples TRBV5-6 to TRBJ1-1, with D perhaps matching TRBD1 (5 bases). Germline CDR1 reads SGHDT; CDR2 reads YYEEEE. The CDR3 covers 13 residues. V was cut by 3 bases and J by 6 bases, with 12 bases left in between. CDR3 loop: CASSSGMSAEAFF. In nucleotides, the CDR3 is TGTGCCAGCAGCTCAGGGATGAGTGCTGAAGCTTTCTTT.

This chain uses TRBV11-2 with TRBJ2-7; 8 bases agree with TRBD2. The germline gives CDR1 SGHAT, CDR2 FQNNGV. The CDR3 spans 15 residues. V lost 3 bases, J lost 0 bases, and 4 bases stayed unmatched. The CDR3 nucleotides read TGTGCCAGCAGCTTTAGCGGGACCAGCTCCTACGAGCAGTACTTC. This encodes CASSFSGTSSYEQYF.

This clone occurred once. The chain is built from TRBV5-1 and TRBJ2-5; D might be TRBD2 (6 bases). Germline CDR1 and CDR2: SGHRS and YFSETQ. The V and J ends lost 0 bases and 1 base respectively, with 10 bases between them. The CDR3 runs 15 residues. The CDR3 sequence is CASSLGPSVQETQYF. Written as DNA, the CDR3 is TGCGCCAGCAGCTTGGGGCCTAGCGTCCAAGAGACCCAGTACTTC. Full variable domain (remainder filled in from reference TRBV5-1 and TRBJ2-5): KAGVTQTPRYLIKTRGQQVTLSCSPISGHRSVSWYQQTPGQGLQFLFEYFSETQRNKGNFPGRFSGRQFSNSRSEMNVSTLELGDSALYLCASSLGPSVQETQYFGPGTRLLVL.

CDR3 coding DNA: TGTGCCAGCAGCTCCCCAGACAGGGGGCGCCACTATGGCTACACCTTC. This sequence encodes CASSSPDRGRHYGYTF. This chain links TRBV5-6 with TRBJ1-2, with 10 bases lining up with TRBD1. The CDR3 extends over 16 amino acids. J lost 3 bases, V lost 3 bases, and 8 bases had no gene match. Germline V gene data show CDR1 as SGHDT and CDR2 as YYEEEE.